This T cell receptor (beta chain) was sequenced for a study of T cells after yellow fever vaccination. Study-wide points: Post-booster repertoires contained most primary-vaccination clones again (roughly 96% CD4, roughly 90% CD8). The appearance of a small share of clonotypes in both CD4 and CD8 compartments was observed.

Via MiXCR, TCRdb re-called the 5' RACE reads, giving one row per CDR3 protein. The top ten hold 18% of the sample, which has some 390,000 distinct CDR3 sequences, roughly 20% seen once. A few counts support this clonotype. Antigen specificity is unknown. V lost 6 bases, J lost 3 bases, and 4 bases stayed unmatched. The CDR3 is made up of 16 amino acids. CDR1 and CDR2 (germline): MNHEY, SMNVEV (reference sequence). The clonotype comes from a young man who received the YFV17D yellow fever vaccine. The material was PBMCs, obtained before the yellow fever booster vaccination. This chain uses TRBV27 with TRBJ2-5; the match to TRBD2 covers 16 bases. The CDR3: CASRGLAGGPEETQYF. CDR3 sequence (DNA): TGTGCCAGCAGGGGACTAGCGGGGGGGCCGGAAGAGACCCAGTACTTC.